This TCR beta chain stems from a study of blood T cell repertoires in COVID-19. Study as a whole: PBMCs, B-cell-depleted T cells, or T cells provided the cDNA or gDNA that made up the material.

Per the study methods: Using reference gene primer amplification, nucleated cell counts were estimated. Measured with immunoSEQ multiplex PCR; TCRdb has only the in-frame clones, and not every one. V, J and clone size are taken as reported in that table, and D and trimming were inferred from the DNA itself. The top ten hold about 1.5% of the sample, which has about 140,000 clones, about nine tenths seen once. Trimming took 0 bases from V and 0 from J, leaving 8 bases between them. The CDR3 spans 15 residues. Germline assignment: CDR1 LNHNV and CDR2 YYDKDF (reference sequence). The chain is built from TRBV15 and TRBJ2-5; no clear D. The source is a human donor in a cohort sampled during active COVID-19. Sequences were obtained from peripheral blood. The DNA for the CDR3 is TGTGCCACCAGCAGAGATAATGGCAACCAAGAGACCCAGTACTTC. It is translated as CATSRDNGNQETQYF.